This TCR beta chain was identified during a study of neoadjuvant anti-PD-1 for oral cavity cancer. The overall study: Around day 43, patients without progression received a fourth nivolumab dose before surgery. The study, taken as a whole, reports: Only a few patients per response group were TCR-analyzed; validation needed. Post-nivolumab, blood T cell clonality was significantly elevated in non-responders.

Measured with immunoSEQ multiplex PCR; TCRdb has only the in-frame clones, and not every one. The repertoire has roughly 10,000 clones, around 70% of them found once; the top ten carry around 4%. Time point meaning: after neoadjuvant nivolumab, at surgical resection. Blood cells were analyzed directly, without culture or expansion. Remarks on this clone: What it binds is unknown.

With 2 bases removed from V and 1 base from J, the gap between germline ends came to 11 bases. Germline CDR1 reads SGHDN; CDR2 reads FVKESK. This CDR3 has 16 amino acids. The chain joins TRBV14 to TRBJ2-2; the D is unclear. This material consisted of PBMCs, taken after nivolumab (anti-PD-1) treatment. The source is a person aged 40 to 85 with oral cavity squamous cell carcinoma. CDR3 DNA: TGTGCCAGCAGCCAACACGCACGACTGAACACCGGGGAGCTGTTTTTT. This sequence encodes CASSQHARLNTGELFF.